Following are 7 T cell receptor beta chains from one sample sequenced in a study of beta chain features in type 1 diabetes. What was sequenced were expressed TCRB transcripts, since all of the isolated RNA had been reverse transcribed. Sequenced by immunoSEQ multiplex PCR; TCRdb stores in-frame clones only, minus some. This table has about 470,000 clones, about 30% appearing once. The sample was naive CD4+ T cells from blood. All receptors derive from a man aged 18 to 29 in good health.

The chain joins TRBV30 to TRBJ2-7, with 8 positions matching TRBD1. This CDR3 is 14 amino acids long. Germline values: CDR1 GTSNPN, CDR2 SVGIG (reference sequence). J lost 6 bases, V lost 0 bases, and 7 bases had no gene match. The CDR3 bases are TGTGCCTGGAGTGTAGGACAGGGTTTTGGCGAGCAGTACTTC. Protein product: CAWSVGQGFGEQYF.

This clone showed up just a few times. The rearrangement links TRBV10-3 to TRBJ1-2; no clear D. V lost 7 bases to trimming and J lost 8 bases, with 14 bases between them. Germline V gives CDR1 ENHRY, CDR2 SYGVKD. The CDR3 spans 12 residues. The DNA of the CDR3 is TGTGCCATCACGGGAGGAGGCCCGGGCTACACCTTC. Amino acids: CAITGGGPGYTF.

V is TRBV11-2 and J is TRBJ2-7; a possible D gene is TRBD2 (5 bases). V was pared by 5 bases and J by 3 bases, with 14 bases between. Per germline, CDR1 SGHAT and CDR2 FQNNGV. The CDR3 totals 14 residues. CDR3 DNA sequence: TGTGCCAGCAGCCCCGGAAAGGGAGACTACGAGCAGTACTTC. It yields the protein CASSPGKGDYEQYF.

The chain employs TRBV7-9 and TRBJ1-4, with no clear D. The CDR3 is 13 residues long. The V gene's germline CDR1 is SEHNR and CDR2 FQNEAQ (reference sequence). Trimming shortened V by 3 bases and J by 5 bases, and 7 bases separated the two germline ends. CDR3 DNA: TGTGCCAGCAGCTTTTTTGAGAATGAAAAACTGTTTTTT. Its protein product is CASSFFENEKLFF.

The table lists this clone with a few counts. CDR3 sequence reads: CASSLSRPGGRSTDTQYF. The CDR3 region has the DNA TGTGCCAGCAGCTTAAGTCGCCCAGGCGGGAGGAGCACAGATACGCAGTATTTT. The chain recombines TRBV7-2 with TRBJ2-3; 8 positions agree with TRBD2. Germline V lookup: CDR1 SGHTA, CDR2 FQGNSA. The J segment lost 0 bases and the V segment lost 2 bases, leaving 10 bases of the junction unmatched. The CDR3 sequence is 18 residues long.

This clone was picked up a small number of times. The chain employs TRBV6-6 and TRBJ2-6, with D possibly being TRBD1 or TRBD2 (5 bases each). V dropped 2 bases and J dropped 2 bases, with 7 bases sitting between them. CDR1 and CDR2 from the germline V gene are MNHNY and SVGAGI (reference sequence). CDR3 size: 15 residues. The CDR3 sequence is CASSYGGTGANVLTF. In DNA, the CDR3 is TGTGCCAGCAGTTACGGGGGAACTGGGGCCAACGTCCTGACTTTC.

This chain connects TRBV7-9 to TRBJ1-1; D remains ambiguous. The germline V and J ends were trimmed by 6 bases and 1 base, with 9 bases remaining between them. From germline, CDR1 is SEHNR and CDR2 FQNEAQ (reference sequence). CDR3 length equals 13 residues. The CDR3 loop is CASSNQENTEAFF. DNA for the CDR3: TGTGCCAGCAGTAATCAGGAGAACACTGAAGCTTTCTTT. The full variable domain, with the rest looked up from reference TRBV7-9 and TRBJ1-1, is DTGVSQNPRHKITKRGQNVTFRCDPISEHNRLYWYRQTLGQGPEFLTYFQNEAQLEKSRLLSDRFSAERPKGSFSTLEIQRTEQGDSAMYLCASSNQENTEAFFGQGTRLTVV.